This is a list of T cell receptor beta chains from one sample in a study of CD8 T cells in Susac syndrome. Each CDR3 protein gets one entry after TCRdb re-called the immunoSEQ multiplex PCR reads with MiXCR. The table shows about 90,000 distinct CDR3 sequences, with approximately 92% occurring only once. Material: CD8+ T cells from PBMCs. The receptors here all came from a human donor in good health. Both conserved end residues are part of each CDR3. Each record gives: D gene, clone size, J gene, V gene, CDR3 protein, CDR3 DNA. D genes are given only for firm matches. Expanded clones are given a class, and other clones once, few, many or no size at all.

.	.	TRBJ2-2	TRBV29-1	CSVAPGAGELFF	TGCAGCGTCGCCCCAGGGGCCGGGGAGCTGTTTTTT
.	.	TRBJ2-3	TRBV7-9	CASSSTINTDTQYF	TGTGCCAGCAGCTCTACCATAAACACAGATACGCAGTATTTT
.	.	TRBJ2-7	TRBV4-1	CASSQGPGENYEQYF	TGCGCCAGCAGCCAAGGTCCAGGGGAGAACTACGAGCAGTACTTC
.	.	TRBJ2-3	TRBV2	CATYRENTDTQYF	TGTGCCACTTACAGGGAGAACACAGATACGCAGTATTTT
.	.	TRBJ2-5	TRBV20-1	CSANRLAVRLQETQYF	TGCAGTGCTAACCGATTGGCTGTAAGACTTCAAGAGACCCAGTACTTC
.	.	TRBJ2-1	TRBV4-1	CASSHQGGGGYNEQFF	TGCGCCAGCAGCCATCAAGGTGGTGGGGGTTACAATGAGCAGTTCTTC
TRBD1	.	TRBJ1-2	TRBV7-2	CASSGPGTGFYYGYTF	TGTGCCAGCAGCGGCCCCGGGACAGGGTTTTATTATGGCTACACCTTC
.	.	TRBJ2-7	TRBV2	CASSPRGPYEQYF	TGTGCCAGCAGTCCCCGGGGCCCCTACGAGCAGTACTTC
.	.	TRBJ2-1	TRBV23-1	CASSRQTCRQGKVNEQFF	TGCGCCAGCAGCCGCCAAACCTGTAGGCAGGGGAAAGTTAATGAGCAGTTCTTC
.	once	TRBJ1-6	TRBV27	CASSSLVANPDNSPLHF	TGTGCCAGCAGTTCCCTGGTCGCTAACCCCGATAATTCACCCCTCCACTTT
.	once	TRBJ2-7	TRBV15	CATSRDHQGYEQYF	TGTGCCACCAGCAGAGATCACCAGGGCTACGAGCAGTACTTC
.	.	TRBJ2-7	TRBV12-3/TRBV12-4	CASSLGREQYF	TGTGCCAGCAGTCTTGGCCGTGAGCAGTACTTC
.	.	TRBJ2-7	TRBV4-2	CASSQEGRTATWEQYF	TGTGCCAGCAGCCAAGAAGGGAGGACAGCTACTTGGGAGCAGTACTTC
TRBD1	.	TRBJ1-6	TRBV20-1	CSARDTGTGVTSPLHF	TGCAGTGCTAGAGATACCGGGACAGGGGTCACTTCACCCCTCCACTTT
.	.	TRBJ1-2	TRBV6-2/TRBV6-3	CASSYSAGNGYTF	TGTGCCAGCAGTTACTCGGCGGGGAATGGCTACACCTTC
.	.	TRBJ2-2	TRBV13	CASRESINTGELFF	TGTGCCAGCAGGGAATCGATAAACACCGGGGAGCTGTTTTTT
.	once	TRBJ2-7	TRBV19	CASRGLDSYEQYF	TGTGCCAGTAGGGGACTGGACTCCTACGAGCAGTACTTC
TRBD2	.	TRBJ2-1	TRBV9	CASSVSRASGFNEQFF	TGTGCCAGCAGCGTAAGCAGGGCTAGCGGGTTCAATGAGCAGTTCTTC
.	.	TRBJ1-6	TRBV5-8	CASSGPDSRAPLHF	TGTGCCAGCAGCGGACCGGACAGTCGGGCACCCCTCCACTTT
.	.	TRBJ2-7	TRBV5-6	CASSSPPYREEYEQYF	TGTGCCAGCAGCTCCCCCCCGTACAGGGAGGAATACGAGCAGTACTTC
.	.	TRBJ2-5	TRBV5-1	CASSLGEMETQYF	TGCGCCAGCAGCTTAGGGGAGATGGAGACCCAGTACTTC
TRBD1	.	TRBJ1-2	TRBV6-5	CASLGQGERYTF	TGTGCCAGCTTGGGACAGGGCGAACGCTACACCTTC
TRBD2	.	TRBJ2-7	TRBV13	CASSLVKRGLYEQYF	TGTGCCAGCAGCTTAGTCAAGCGGGGGCTATACGAGCAGTACTTC
TRBD2	.	TRBJ2-2	TRBV7-6	CASSFSGDTGELFF	TGTGCCAGCAGCTTTAGCGGGGACACCGGGGAGCTGTTTTTT
.	.	TRBJ1-1	TRBV19	CASSSPDGWNTEAFF	TGTGCCAGTAGTTCCCCGGACGGATGGAACACTGAAGCTTTCTTT
.	.	TRBJ1-1	TRBV30	CAWSEGNTEAFF	TGTGCCTGGAGTGAGGGGAACACTGAAGCTTTCTTT
.	.	TRBJ1-6	TRBV29-1	CSAGTGGDSPLHF	TGCAGTGCCGGCACGGGTGGGGATTCACCCCTCCACTTT
TRBD2	.	TRBJ2-5	TRBV5-4	CASSLGGLTSGQETQYF	TGTGCCAGCAGCCTAGGGGGGTTGACTAGCGGGCAAGAGACCCAGTACTTC
TRBD1	.	TRBJ1-1	TRBV9	CASSPPGQGTTEAFF	TGTGCCAGCAGCCCGCCGGGACAGGGGACAACTGAAGCTTTCTTT
TRBD2	.	TRBJ2-5	TRBV5-4	CASSVSGGPPETQYF	TGTGCCAGCAGCGTTAGCGGGGGGCCGCCGGAGACCCAGTACTTC
TRBD1	once	TRBJ1-5	TRBV3-1	CASSQLDRGPQPQHF	TGTGCCAGCAGCCAACTGGACAGGGGGCCTCAGCCCCAGCATTTT
.	.	TRBJ2-7	TRBV10-3	CAISPQTRLEQYF	TGTGCCATCAGCCCTCAGACGAGACTCGAGCAGTACTTC
TRBD2	.	TRBJ2-2	TRBV5-1	CASSFTSGDGGELFF	TGCGCCAGCAGCTTCACTAGCGGGGATGGCGGGGAGCTGTTTTTT
TRBD1	.	TRBJ2-7	TRBV9	CASSATNRGEQYF	TGTGCCAGCAGCGCAACCAACAGGGGCGAGCAGTACTTC
.	few	TRBJ2-6	TRBV27	CASSLTGANVLTF	TGTGCCAGCAGTTTGACTGGGGCCAACGTCCTGACTTTC
TRBD1	.	TRBJ2-3	TRBV9	CASSAGQATTDTQYF	TGTGCCAGCAGCGCGGGACAGGCGACCACAGATACGCAGTATTTT
.	.	TRBJ1-1	TRBV27	CASSSQTVTNTEAFF	TGTGCCAGCAGTTCGCAGACAGTGACGAACACTGAAGCTTTCTTT
TRBD1	.	TRBJ2-7	TRBV6-5	CASSYGQGLYEQYF	TGTGCCAGCAGTTACGGACAGGGTTTATACGAGCAGTACTTC
.	.	TRBJ1-2	TRBV2	CASLTWDGGYTF	TGTGCCAGTCTCACCTGGGATGGCGGCTACACCTTC
TRBD1	.	TRBJ2-1	TRBV10-3	CAISESNPGTGPFF	TGTGCCATCAGTGAGTCGAATCCCGGGACAGGGCCGTTCTTC
TRBD1	.	TRBJ2-3	TRBV24-1	CATSGDSPSGTDTQYF	TGTGCCACCAGTGGGGACAGCCCGTCGGGCACAGATACGCAGTATTTT
TRBD1	.	TRBJ1-1	TRBV4-1	CASSQTGGETEAFF	TGCGCCAGCAGCCAAACAGGGGGGGAGACTGAAGCTTTCTTT
.	.	TRBJ2-7	TRBV19	CASSLKWGHEQYF	TGTGCCAGTAGTCTCAAATGGGGGCACGAGCAGTACTTC
TRBD2	.	TRBJ2-1	TRBV20-1	CSARDHSGSSYNEQFF	TGCAGTGCTAGAGATCATAGCGGGAGCTCCTACAATGAGCAGTTCTTC
.	.	TRBJ2-5	TRBV3-1	CASSLYTKETQYF	TGTGCCAGCAGCCTCTACACGAAGGAGACCCAGTACTTC
.	.	TRBJ2-5	TRBV9	CASSGGGRETQYF	TGTGCCAGCAGCGGAGGAGGGAGGGAGACCCAGTACTTC
TRBD1	.	TRBJ2-7	TRBV19	CASSYGTGTYEQYF	TGTGCCAGTAGTTACGGGACAGGGACCTACGAGCAGTACTTC
.	.	TRBJ2-2	TRBV5-1	CASTPAIAGELFF	TGCGCCAGCACCCCGGCGATAGCCGGGGAGCTGTTTTTT
.	.	TRBJ2-5	TRBV13	CASSSLGETQYF	TGTGCCAGCAGCTCTCTGGGAGAGACCCAGTACTTC
.	.	TRBJ2-7	TRBV7-8	CASSLVTVGEQYF	TGTGCCAGCAGCTTAGTCACAGTAGGCGAGCAGTACTTC
.	.	TRBJ2-7	TRBV7-7	CASSLSPGAGHEQYF	TGTGCCAGCAGCCTGTCCCCGGGGGCTGGTCACGAGCAGTACTTC